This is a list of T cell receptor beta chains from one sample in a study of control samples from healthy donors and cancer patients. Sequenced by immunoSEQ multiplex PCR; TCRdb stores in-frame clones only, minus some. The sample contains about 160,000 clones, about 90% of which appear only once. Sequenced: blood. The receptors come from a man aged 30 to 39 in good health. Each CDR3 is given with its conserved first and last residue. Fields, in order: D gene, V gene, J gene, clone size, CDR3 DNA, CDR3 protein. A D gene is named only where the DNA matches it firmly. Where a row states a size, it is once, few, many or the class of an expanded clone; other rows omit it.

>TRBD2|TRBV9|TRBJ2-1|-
TGTGCCAGCAGCATTCGACTAGCGTGGTCCTACAATGAGCAGTTCTTC
CASSIRLAWSYNEQFF
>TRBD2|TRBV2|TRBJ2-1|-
TGTGCCAGCAGGATGGGTAGCGGGAGGGCCACTGAGCAGTTCTTC
CASRMGSGRATEQFF
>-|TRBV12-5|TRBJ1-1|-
TGTGCTAGTGGTTTGGTACTGGTCAGGGGGAACACTGAAGCTTTCTTT
CASGLVLVRGNTEAFF
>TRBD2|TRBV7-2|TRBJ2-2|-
TGTGCCAGCAGCTCGGGACTAGCGGGAGCCGGGGAGCTGTTTTTT
CASSSGLAGAGELFF
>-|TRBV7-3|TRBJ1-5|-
TGTGCCAGCAGCTTTAGAAGAGATCAGCCCCAGCATTTT
CASSFRRDQPQHF
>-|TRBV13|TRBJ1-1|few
TGTGCCAGCAGCTTATCGAACACTGAAGCTTTCTTT
CASSLSNTEAFF
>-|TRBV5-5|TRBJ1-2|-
TGTGCCAGCAGCTTCGGACTCGCGGCTAACTATGGCTACACCTTC
CASSFGLAANYGYTF
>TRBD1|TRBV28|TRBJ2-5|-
TGTGCCAGCTTGCCAACCAGGGGGAAAGAGACCCAGTACTTC
CASLPTRGKETQYF
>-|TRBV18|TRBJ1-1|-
TGTGCCAGCTCACCACAGTCTGGAAAGGGGCTAGACACTGAAGCTTTCTTT
CASSPQSGKGLDTEAFF
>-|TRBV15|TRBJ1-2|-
TGTGCCACCAGCAAAGATACGTTAAACTATGGCTACACCTTC
CATSKDTLNYGYTF
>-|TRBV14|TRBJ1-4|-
TGTGCCAGCAGCCAAGAGAGTTGGAAACTGTTTTTT
CASSQESWKLFF
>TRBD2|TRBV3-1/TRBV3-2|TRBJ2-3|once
TGTGCCAGCAGCCAAGGGGTAGCGGGGGGCGTAAAAGATACGCAGTATTTT
CASSQGVAGGVKDTQYF
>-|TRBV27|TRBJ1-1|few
TGTGCCAGCAATCCGACAGTGTCCATGAACACTGAAGCTTTCTTT
CASNPTVSMNTEAFF
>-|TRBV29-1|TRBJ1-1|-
TGCAGCGTTGGTCAGACTATGAACACTGAAGCTTTCTTT
CSVGQTMNTEAFF
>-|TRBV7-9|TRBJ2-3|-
TGTGCCAGCACTCGGAGCACAGATACGCAGTATTTT
CASTRSTDTQYF
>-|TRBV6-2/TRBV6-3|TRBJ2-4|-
TGTGCCAGCAGCTTAGAACATGACAGTCCCAAAAACATTCAGTACTTC
CASSLEHDSPKNIQYF
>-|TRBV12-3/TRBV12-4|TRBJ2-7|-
TGTGCCAGCAGTTTAGCGCAGGCCTACGAGCAGTACTTC
CASSLAQAYEQYF
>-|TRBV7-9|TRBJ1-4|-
TGTGCCAGCAGTTTGGACGGCCAGGGGACTAATGAAAAACTGTTTTTT
CASSLDGQGTNEKLFF
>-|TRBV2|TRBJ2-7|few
TGTGCCAGCAGTGAAAGGGGGAGCTCCTACGAGCAGTACTTC
CASSERGSSYEQYF
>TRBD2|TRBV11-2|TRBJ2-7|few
TGTGCCAGCAGCTTAGTCTCGCGGGGGGGCTACGAGCAGTACTTC
CASSLVSRGGYEQYF
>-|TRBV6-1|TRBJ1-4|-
TGTGCCAGCAGTGAAGCGCCCGGCCCAGGGCAGGTAAATGAAAAACTGTTTTTT
CASSEAPGPGQVNEKLFF
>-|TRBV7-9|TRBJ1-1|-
TGTGCCAGCAGCTTAGCCGGAGGGAGCACTGAAGCTTTCTTT
CASSLAGGSTEAFF
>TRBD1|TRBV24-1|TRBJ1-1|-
TGTGCCACCAGGGGACAGGGGGATGGGAGAACTGAAGCTTTCTTT
CATRGQGDGRTEAFF
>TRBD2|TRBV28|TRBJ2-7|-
TGTGCCAGCAGACTACTAGCGGGAGGCCTTAGTTACGAGCAGTACTTC
CASRLLAGGLSYEQYF
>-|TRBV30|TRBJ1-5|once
TGTGCCTGGAGTACTCCCAGGACTCTGGGCAATCAGCCCCAGCATTTT
CAWSTPRTLGNQPQHF
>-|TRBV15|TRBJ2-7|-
TGTGCCACCAGCAGAGTATTGGACGGTTCCTACGAGCAGTACTTC
CATSRVLDGSYEQYF
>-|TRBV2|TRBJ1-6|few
TGTGCCAGCAGTTCCCTGGGTGTCTATAATTCACCCCTCCACTTT
CASSSLGVYNSPLHF
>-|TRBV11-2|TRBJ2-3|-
TGTGCCAGCAGCCTGCAGTTACTGAGGATGAGCACAGATACGCAGTATTTT
CASSLQLLRMSTDTQYF
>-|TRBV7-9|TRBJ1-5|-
TGTGCCAGCAGCCCGAGGACCGGGGGAGGCAATCAGCCCCAGCATTTT
CASSPRTGGGNQPQHF
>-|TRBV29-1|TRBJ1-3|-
TGCAGCGTGGCCACAGTCTTCTCCTCTGGAAACACCATATATTTT
CSVATVFSSGNTIYF
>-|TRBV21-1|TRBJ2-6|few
TGTGCCAGCAGTTGTAAAAGGGCGGCCGACAACGTCCTGACTTTC
CASSCKRAADNVLTF
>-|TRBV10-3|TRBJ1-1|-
TGTGCCATCAGGCCTGAGGAGGGAGGTGTTACTGAAGCTTTCTTT
CAIRPEEGGVTEAFF
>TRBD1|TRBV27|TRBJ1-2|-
TGTGCCAGCAGTGCAGCCGGGGGACAGGGGGTCCGTGGCTACACCTTC
CASSAAGGQGVRGYTF
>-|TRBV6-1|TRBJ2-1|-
TGTGCCAGCAGTGAAGCGCTTGAGGTGCAGTTCTTC
CASSEALEVQFF
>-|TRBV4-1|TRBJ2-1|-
TGCGCCAGCAGCCAGCGGCCCACCACTGAGCAGTTCTTC
CASSQRPTTEQFF
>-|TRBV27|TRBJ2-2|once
TGTGCCAGCAGTTTATCTGGGGGCGGGGAGCTGTTTTTT
CASSLSGGGELFF
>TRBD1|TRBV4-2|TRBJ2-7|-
TGTGCCAGCAGCCAAGAAGAAGATAGGACAGGGTCAACCTACGAGCAGTACTTC
CASSQEEDRTGSTYEQYF
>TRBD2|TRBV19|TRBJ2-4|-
TGTGCCAGTACCTCAGCGGGGGCAGCTGGGGGAAACATTCAGTACTTC
CASTSAGAAGGNIQYF
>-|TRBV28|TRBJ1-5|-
TGTGCCAGCGACAAAGGGGGGAGCAATCAGCCCCAGCATTTT
CASDKGGSNQPQHF
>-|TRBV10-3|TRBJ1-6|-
TGTGCCATCACTGTGGGGGGCAATTCACCCCTCCACTTT
CAITVGGNSPLHF
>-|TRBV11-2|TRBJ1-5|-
TGTGCCAGCAGCCTCGGACGGAACAATCAGCCCCAGCATTTT
CASSLGRNNQPQHF
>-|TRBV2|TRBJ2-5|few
TGTGCCAGCAGTGAGGGGACCACTCGCCAAGAGACCCAGTACTTC
CASSEGTTRQETQYF
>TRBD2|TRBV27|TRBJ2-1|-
TGTGCCAGCAGTCCGGGAGGAACTAAGAATGAGCAGTTCTTC
CASSPGGTKNEQFF
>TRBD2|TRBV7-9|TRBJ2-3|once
TGTGCCAGCAGCCCCAAGACTAGCGGTATAACAGATACGCAGTATTTT
CASSPKTSGITDTQYF
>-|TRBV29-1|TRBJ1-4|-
TGCAGCGTGAGGGAGGGGGAAAAACTGTTTTTT
CSVREGEKLFF
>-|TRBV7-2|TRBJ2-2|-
TGTGCCAGCAGCTTAAATCCGGGAAGCAACACCGGGGAGCTGTTTTTT
CASSLNPGSNTGELFF
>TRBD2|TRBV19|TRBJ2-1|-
TGTGCCAGTAGTACTTCATCCACTAGCGGGAGGACAGAAGAGCAGTTCTTC
CASSTSSTSGRTEEQFF
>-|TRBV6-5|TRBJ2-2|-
TGTGCCAGTGAAGACAGGTCCGGGGAGCTGTTTTTT
CASEDRSGELFF
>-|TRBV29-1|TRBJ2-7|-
TGCAGCGCCGGTCAGGGCTACGAGCAGTACTTC
CSAGQGYEQYF
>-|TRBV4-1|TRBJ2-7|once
TGCGCCAGCAGCCAAGCGTCAGGGGGGTACGAGCAGTACTTC
CASSQASGGYEQYF
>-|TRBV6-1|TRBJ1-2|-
TGTGCCAGCAGTGAAGCGGCAATGGCAGCTCGGGGCTACACCTTC
CASSEAAMAARGYTF
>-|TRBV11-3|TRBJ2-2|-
TGTGCCAGCAGCCCCTCGAGTGATGTGGTCGGGGAGCTGTTTTTT
CASSPSSDVVGELFF
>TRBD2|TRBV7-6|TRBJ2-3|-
TGTGCCAGCAGCTTAGTGAGCAGCGGGGGGGTGACGGGTCATACGCAGTATTTT
CASSLVSSGGVTGHTQYF
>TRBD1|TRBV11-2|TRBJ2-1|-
TGTGCCATTAGAAGGGGGCGAGGGATATACAATGAGCAGTTCTTC
CAIRRGRGIYNEQFF
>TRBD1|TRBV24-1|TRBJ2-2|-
TGTGCCACCAGTGATTTCGGACAGGGTAACACCGGGGAGCTGTTTTTT
CATSDFGQGNTGELFF
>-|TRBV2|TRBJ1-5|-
TGTGCCAGCAGTGGTCCCCCCAATAGCAATCAGCCCCAGCATTTT
CASSGPPNSNQPQHF
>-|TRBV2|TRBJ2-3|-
TGTGCCAGCACATCGGAAGATAGCACAGATACGCAGTATTTT
CASTSEDSTDTQYF
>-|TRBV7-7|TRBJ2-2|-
TGTGCCAGCAGCTTAGAAGCCGGAGGGTCCACCGGGGAGCTGTTTTTT
CASSLEAGGSTGELFF
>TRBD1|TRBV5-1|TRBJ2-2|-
TGCGCCAGCAGCTTGGAACCACAGGGGGCGAACACCGGGGAGCTGTTTTTT
CASSLEPQGANTGELFF
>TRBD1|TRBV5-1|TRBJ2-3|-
TGCGCCAGCAGCCCGGACAGGGGGCAGATTCGCACAGATACGCAGTATTTT
CASSPDRGQIRTDTQYF